This T cell receptor beta chain stems from a study of cytomegalovirus exposure and HLA in healthy donors. Points from the study as a whole: A previous analysis found most TCR beta V segments productive roughly 87% or roughly 30% of the time. Across HLA loci, a later analysis found differing TCR association rates, with DRB1 most and HLA-C fewest. A later analysis reported that several of the most significant clusters appeared to be linked to common viral pathogens, among them Epstein-Barr virus. Presence/absence analyses rested on an assumption that sequencing depth was roughly uniform across donors.

With regard to this clone: Its antigen remains unidentified.

Germline CDR1 and CDR2: SGHNT and YYREEE (reference sequence). This CDR3 has 14 amino acids. V was clipped by 2 bases and J by 3 bases; unmatched bases: 1. Primers included in the PCR were 60 Vbeta and 13 Jbeta primers. TCRdb keeps only in-frame clones here, not all; method: immunoSEQ multiplex PCR. This sample yields some 66,000 clones, of which 80% to 90% are seen a single time; around 3% belongs to the top ten. V and J are TRBV5-4 and TRBJ2-5; 10 positions agree with TRBD1. This receptor was taken from a young woman in good health and CMV-seronegative. The sequenced sample consisted of PBMCs. The CDR3 here is CASSFGTGEETQYF. CDR3 DNA: TGTGCCAGCAGCTTTGGGACAGGGGAAGAGACCCAGTACTTC.